This T cell receptor beta chain stems from a study of blood T cell repertoires in COVID-19. The V and J ends lost 4 bases and 10 bases respectively, with 14 bases between them. Germline V lookup: CDR1 SNHLY, CDR2 FYNNEI. The CDR3 has 14 residues. Repertoires were generated with immunoSEQ multiplex PCR, while TCRdb's copy carries only in-frame clones and drops some. The sample has about 270,000 clones; approximately 91% are singletons. This clone appeared a single time. The sample taken for sequencing was PBMCs or T cells enriched from blood (not recorded which). This TCR was sampled from a woman aged 40 to 49 with acute COVID-19. The rearrangement links TRBV2 to TRBJ1-6; a possible D gene is TRBD1 (5 bases). The CDR3 reads CASSVRQGASPLHF. CDR3 bases: TGTGCCAGCAGTGTGCGGCAGGGTGCCTCACCCCTCCACTTT.